Detailed here is one T cell receptor beta chain. Blood RNA originated from unsorted whole blood, with germline DNA additionally extracted. The data derive from a study of tumor-infiltrating lymphocytes in primary liver carcinoma. Across the whole study: Lesions, classed as T1-T3 N0M0, spanned roughly 4.2 to 11 cm across. Productive TCRbeta read yields ran from roughly 3.65 to 7.13 million per sample and were similar between tissues.

The CDR3 consists of 15 residues. V lost 4 bases, J lost 6 bases, and 19 bases lay in between. Per germline, CDR1 SGHRS and CDR2 YFSETQ. From 450 to 600 ng total RNA, TCR beta cDNA was generated with a primer in the constant region. Three-round nested multiplex PCR performed with slightly modified ARM-PCR produced the TCR beta libraries. TRBV1-TRBV30 forward and Cbeta reverse primers drove the first two approximately 10-cycle rounds. TCRdb used MiXCR to reprocess the multiplex PCR reads, holding one entry per CDR3 protein. The sample records fewer than 350,000 distinct CDR3 sequences, 65% being singletons.

The sample was peripheral blood. The V and J genes are TRBV5-1 and TRBJ2-5, with a tentative D call TRBD1 (6 bases). The receptor was derived from a man aged 35-49 years with primary liver carcinoma and hepatitis B virus infection. CDR3 nucleotide sequence: TGCGCCAGCAGCGAACTTCAGGGGAGTGGGAAGACCCAGTACTTC. Its translation is CASSELQGSGKTQYF.